This TCR beta chain was identified in a study of blood T cell repertoires in COVID-19. Method: immunoSEQ multiplex PCR; TCRdb's copy keeps in-frame clones and lacks some. In the table there are approximately 300,000 clones, around 85% of which are singletons. The origin of this receptor is a woman in her twenties or thirties who had been exposed to COVID-19. Material: PBMCs or T cells enriched from blood (not recorded which).

The CDR3 loop is CASSFLTPAGNSPLHF. In DNA, the CDR3 is TGTGCCAGCAGCTTTCTTACCCCGGCGGGGAATTCACCCCTCCACTTT. The gene calls are TRBV7-8 and TRBJ1-6, with D unresolved. The CDR3 is 16 residues long. Per the germline V gene, CDR1 is SGHVS and CDR2 is FQNEAQ. V was trimmed by 3 bases and J by 7 bases, leaving 16 bases between them.